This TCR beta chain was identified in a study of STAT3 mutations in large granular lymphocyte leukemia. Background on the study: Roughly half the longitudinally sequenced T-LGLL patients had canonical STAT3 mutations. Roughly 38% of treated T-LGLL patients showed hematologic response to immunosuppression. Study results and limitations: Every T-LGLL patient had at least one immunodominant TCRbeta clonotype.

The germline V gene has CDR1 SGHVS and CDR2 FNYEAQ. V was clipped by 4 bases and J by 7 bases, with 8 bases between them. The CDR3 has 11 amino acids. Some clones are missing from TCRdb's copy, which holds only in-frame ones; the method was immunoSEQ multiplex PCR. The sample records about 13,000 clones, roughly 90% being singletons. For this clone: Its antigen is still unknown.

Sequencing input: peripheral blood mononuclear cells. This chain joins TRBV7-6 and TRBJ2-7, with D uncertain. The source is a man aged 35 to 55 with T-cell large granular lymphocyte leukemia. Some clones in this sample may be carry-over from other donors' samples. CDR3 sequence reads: CASSSSGEQYF. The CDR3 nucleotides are TGTGCCAGCAGCTCCTCCGGGGAGCAGTACTTC.